Presented here are 24 T cell receptor delta chains from one specimen sequenced in a study of gamma-delta T cells after stem cell transplantation (TCRdb year 2016). Library construction relied on RT-PCR. The sequencer listed for this sample is Illumina MiSeq. TCRdb recomputed clones from the public reads with CATT; identical DNA rows were then combined. Present in this sample are just over 15,000 delta-chain clones, approximately 8.5% of which were seen just once. The ten largest clonotypes hold about 60% of the sample. The sample taken for sequencing was gamma-delta T cells. The receptors derive from a human donor. It is not recorded whose cells these are; they may come from a transplant donor.

The rearrangement links TRDV2 to TRDJ3; D could derive from TRDD1 or TRDD3 (5 bases each). The CDR3 has 23 residues. Deletions cut 0 bases from V and 19 bases from J, with 45 bases between. CDR1 is GEAIGNYY and CDR2 is EKD in the germline V gene. DNA of the CDR3: TGTGCCTGTGACACCGCGACTGCCGGGGGCACCAACCGAAGCTCCTGGGACACCCGAAATATGTTTTTC. Protein product: CACDTATAGGTNRSSWDTRNMFF.

About this clone itself: Translating this DNA gives a protein that differs at residue 12 from the TCRdb one, which belongs to a much larger clone; a read error is likely, and the protein shown is this translation. The chain combines TRDV2 with TRDJ3; the D gene is possibly TRDD2 (6 bases). CDR3 length: 18 residues. Germline V gene data show CDR1 as GEAIGNYY and CDR2 as EKD. The CDR3 DNA is TGTGCCTGTGACACCGCCACGCAAACTTCCTGGTACACCCGACAGATGTTTTTC. Translation: CACDTATQTSWYTRQMFF.

On this clone itself: A much larger clone is a single base away; this may be a read error. Other DNA sequences of this sample code for an identical CDR3. CDR3 amino acids: CALGEPRPLPWPYSYGNTDKLIF. In DNA form, the CDR3 reads TGCGCTCTTGGGGAACCCCGACCCCTACCTTGGCCGTACAGCTACGGGAACACCGATAAACTCATCTTT. The chain is built from TRDV1 and TRDJ1; D assignment may be TRDD2 or TRDD3 (5 bases each). The CDR3 totals 23 residues. Germline CDR1 is TSWWSYY and CDR2 is QGS.

A few counts support this clone. The mismatch at residue 11 between this DNA's translation and the TCRdb protein of a much larger clone likely reflects a read error; the protein shown is translated from the DNA. The chain has TRDV2 and TRDJ1, with D possibly being TRDD3 (6 bases). The CDR3 totals 16 residues. Trimming left V 3 bases short and J 10 bases short, with 26 bases between. CDR1 is GEAIGNYY, CDR2 EKD, per germline. CDR3 residues: CACDEVTGSPVSGLIF. DNA for the CDR3: TGTGCCTGTGACGAAGTTACTGGGTCCCCAGTGAGCGGACTCATCTTT.

This clone came up many times. The same CDR3 also results from other DNA sequences found in this sample. The chain combines TRDV2 with TRDJ1; TRDD3 matches 11 bases. This CDR3 has 16 amino acids. Trimming cost V 3 bases and J 3 bases; bases outside gene matches: 8. Looked up from germline, CDR1 is GEAIGNYY and CDR2 is EKD. CDR3 nucleotide sequence: TGTGCCTGTGACCGACTGGGGGATAATTCTCCCGATAAACTCATCTTT. Translated, it gives CACDRLGDNSPDKLIF.

This clone came up a few times. TCRdb records a much larger clone's protein for this DNA, with a difference at residue 8 that likely arises from a read error; the protein given is the translation of the DNA. The chain links TRDV2 to TRDJ1; 8 bases agree with TRDD3. V trimming: 0 bases; J trimming: 0 bases; junction bases outside the gene matches: 11. The germline V gene encodes CDR1 GEAIGNYY and CDR2 EKD. CDR3 length: 18 residues. This CDR3 reads CACDTVSQVLGDTDKLIF. The CDR3 DNA reads as TGTGCCTGTGACACCGTTTCCCAGGTACTGGGGGACACCGATAAACTCATCTTT.

A few counts support this clone. The protein TCRdb gives is from a much larger clone and does not agree with this DNA's translation at residue 4, likely a read error; the protein shown here comes from the DNA. The chain combines TRDV2 with TRDJ1, with TRDD3 matching 12 bases. CDR1 is GEAIGNYY and CDR2 is EKD in the germline V gene. This CDR3 comprises 19 residues. J gave up 0 bases and V 5 bases, and 15 bases lay outside the gene matches. The CDR3 DNA reads TGTGCCTGTGGCCGACTAAGACTGGGGGATACTGGCTACACCGATAAACTCATCTTT. The encoded protein is CACGRLRLGDTGYTDKLIF.

This clone counts as medium-sized. The V and J genes are TRDV2 and TRDJ1; 8 bases fit TRDD3. The germline V gene encodes CDR1 GEAIGNYY and CDR2 EKD. The CDR3 is 14 amino acids. V shed 3 bases, J shed 1 base, and the junction held 3 bases outside the gene matches. CDR3 amino acids: CACDELGGTDKLIF. CDR3 sequence (DNA): TGTGCCTGTGACGAACTGGGGGGCACCGATAAACTCATCTTT.

This clone was counted many times. The TCRdb protein, from a much larger clone, departs from this DNA's translation at residue 7, likely by read error; the protein shown derives from the DNA. The chain joins TRDV2 to TRDJ1; TRDD3 agrees at 8 bases. This CDR3 is 18 amino acids long. Germline trimming cut 2 bases from V and 1 base from J; bases unmatched to any gene: 14. Germline assignment: CDR1 GEAIGNYY and CDR2 EKD. The DNA for the CDR3 is TGTGCCTGTGACATATTACCCGTCGACGGGGATACCACCGATAAACTCATCTTT. It is translated as CACDILPVDGDTTDKLIF.

This clone was detected a few times. The mismatch at residue 10 between this DNA's translation and the TCRdb protein of a much larger clone likely reflects a read error; the protein shown is translated from the DNA. V gene TRDV2 combines with J gene TRDJ3; D is uncertain. Trimming removed 2 bases at V and 2 bases at J, with 15 bases between. The length of the CDR3 is 18 residues. Per germline, CDR1 GEAIGNYY and CDR2 EKD. CDR3 in DNA: TGTGCCTGTGACATTTCACTCTCCGGCCCCTGGGACACCCGACAGATGTTTTTC. It is translated as CACDISLSGPWDTRQMFF.

Of note for this clone: TCRdb's protein, taken from a much larger clone, differs from this DNA's translation at residue 9, likely owing to a read error; the protein displayed comes from the DNA. The chain has TRDV2 and TRDJ3, with D unresolved. Germline-derived CDR1 and CDR2 are GEAIGNYY and EKD. This CDR3 spans 20 amino acids. CDR3 region: CACDKTEGPLSSCDTRQMFF. The CDR3 DNA sequence: TGTGCCTGTGACAAAACGGAGGGGCCTTTAAGCTCCTGTGACACCCGCCAGATGTTTTTC.

Worth noting for this clone: With only one base between it and a far larger clone, this is likely a read error. Other DNA sequences in the sample encode the same CDR3. This chain joins TRDV2 and TRDJ1, with 13 bases identical to TRDD3. This CDR3 is built from 20 residues. Germline V CDR1 and CDR2: GEAIGNYY, EKD. V dropped 3 bases and J dropped 2; count of bases not matched to a gene: 17. The CDR3 DNA sequence: TGTGCCTGTGACCCACTACTGGGGGATACGCAGGCCCTTTTAACCGATAAACTCATCTTT. Its protein is CACDPLLGDTQALLTDKLIF.

In its sample, this clone was seen a few times. A far larger clone is one nucleotide away, so this likely arose from a read error. Other DNA sequences of this sample code for an identical CDR3. J is TRDJ1 and V is TRDV1; 8 bases map to TRDD3. The CDR3 length is 23 residues. CDR1 is TSWWSYY and CDR2 is QGS in the germline V gene. V shed 9 bases, J shed 2 bases, and the junction held 35 bases outside the gene matches. CDR3: CALPGDGPLPTMGDPIETDKLIF. The CDR3 nucleotides are TGTGCTCTGCCAGGGGACGGCCCTCTGCCGACCATGGGGGATCCCATCGAGACCGATAAACTCATCTTT.

A remark on this clone: At residue 9, the DNA translation does not agree with TCRdb's protein; the protein displayed here is the one encoded by the DNA. V usage is TRDV3 and J usage is TRDJ1; 12 bases map to TRDD3. The CDR3 covers 23 residues. Losses at the gene ends were 1 base for V and 1 base for J; bases not matched to a gene: 28. Germline lookup yields CDR1 TVYSNPD and CDR2 GDNSRS (reference sequence). The CDR3 loop reads CAFKRSIQSYTYWGIHGTDKLIF. The CDR3 DNA reads as TGTGCCTTTAAACGATCCATCCAAAGCTACACGTACTGGGGGATACATGGCACCGATAAACTCATCTTT.

Regarding this clone: TCRdb records a much larger clone's protein for this DNA, with a difference at residue 6 that likely arises from a read error; the protein given is the translation of the DNA. The chain joins TRDV2 to TRDJ1; possibly TRDD3 for D (6 bases). Germline-derived CDR1 and CDR2 are GEAIGNYY and EKD. Trimming took 3 bases from V and 0 from J, leaving 19 bases between them. The CDR3 spans 17 residues. The DNA for the CDR3 is TGTGCCTGTGACTTACCGGGGGAGGAGACCTACACCGATAAACTCATCTTT. As protein: CACDLPGEETYTDKLIF.

There are many counts of this clone. J is TRDJ1 and V is TRDV2, with 11 bases fitting TRDD3. J gave up 0 bases and V 4 bases, and 15 bases lay outside the gene matches. The CDR3 is made up of 19 amino acids. Looked up from germline, CDR1 is GEAIGNYY and CDR2 is EKD. CDR3 residues: CACETGMGDTRRYTDKLIF. CDR3 DNA: TGTGCCTGTGAAACTGGAATGGGGGATACGCGGAGGTACACCGATAAACTCATCTTT.

With respect to this clone: TCRdb's entry gives the protein of a much larger clone, which mismatches this DNA's translation at residue 5, likely from a read error; the protein reported here is translated from the DNA. The chain is built from TRDV2 and TRDJ3; D is ambiguous. CDR3 length equals 18 residues. From germline, CDR1 is GEAIGNYY and CDR2 EKD. The V end lost 3 bases, the J end lost 1 base, and 15 bases lay between the germline ends. CDR3 coding DNA: TGTGCCTGTGACGCCGCCACGCAAACTTCCTGGGACACCCGACAGATGTTTTTC. Translating it yields CACDAATQTSWDTRQMFF.

There are a few counts of this clone. TCRdb's protein for this DNA is that of a much larger clone and differs from the translation at residue 15, likely a read error; the protein shown is the DNA translation. J is TRDJ1 and V is TRDV2, with TRDD3 matching 7 bases. The germline CDR1 and CDR2 sequences are GEAIGNYY and EKD. The V and J ends lost 1 base and 4 bases, in that order; junction bases with no gene match: 23. The CDR3 covers 20 residues. The chain's CDR3 is CACDTLPSRAGGSYIDKLIF. The CDR3 nucleotides are TGTGCCTGTGACACTCTACCTTCTAGGGCTGGGGGCTCGTACATCGATAAACTCATCTTT.

This clone was counted between two and nine times. With a far larger clone one base away, a read error is the likely cause. The same CDR3 is also encoded by other DNA sequences in this sample. The J gene is TRDJ1, the V gene TRDV2, with D perhaps matching TRDD3 (5 bases). Germline lookup yields CDR1 GEAIGNYY and CDR2 EKD. V lost 2 bases and J lost 0, with 18 bases in between. This CDR3 comprises 17 residues. The CDR3 loop is CACDKLGDGVYTDKLIF. The CDR3 DNA is TGTGCCTGTGACAAGCTGGGAGATGGAGTCTACACCGATAAACTCATCTTT.

This clone has at least ten counts. TCRdb's entry gives the protein of a much larger clone, which mismatches this DNA's translation at residue 10, likely from a read error; the protein reported here is translated from the DNA. This sequence joins TRDV3 and TRDJ1; tentatively, D is TRDD2 (6 bases). Germline CDR1 and CDR2: TVYSNPD and GDNSRS (reference sequence). The CDR3 has 14 residues. Trimming pared 5 bases from V and 8 bases from J, leaving 24 bases between. The CDR3 DNA sequence: TGTGCCCTCTCCTCCTACGACCTTGGGGAAAAACTCATCTTT. Its translation: CALSSYDLGEKLIF. Combining the CDR3 with reference TRDV3 and TRDJ1 gives the whole variable domain CDKVTQSSPDQTVASGSEVVLLCTYDTVYSNPDLFWYRIRPDYSFQFVFYGDNSRSEGADFTQGRFSVKHILTQKAFHLVISPVRTEDSATYYCALSSYDLGEKLIFGKGTRVTVEP.

This clone has a handful of counts. TCRdb's listed protein matches a much larger clone and diverges from this DNA's translation at residue 3, likely through a read error; the protein shown comes from the DNA. The chain joins TRDV2 to TRDJ1; TRDD3 matches 10 bases. The V gene's germline CDR1 is GEAIGNYY and CDR2 EKD. There are 19 residues in the CDR3. The CDR3 DNA sequence: TGTGCCCGTGACAAGATCTACATACTGGGGGATTCGGTGACCGATAAACTCATCTTT. Its protein is CARDKIYILGDSVTDKLIF.

This clone was counted only a few times. TCRdb's protein for this DNA is that of a much larger clone and differs from the translation at residue 3, likely a read error; the protein shown is the DNA translation. The gene calls are TRDV2 and TRDJ3, with D tentatively TRDD3 (5 bases). The CDR3 has 18 residues. In germline, CDR1 is GEAIGNYY, CDR2 EKD. CDR3 sequence reads: CARDTGMTNSWDTRQMFF. In DNA form, the CDR3 reads TGTGCCCGTGACACCGGGATGACGAACTCCTGGGACACCCGACAGATGTTTTTC.

This clone was observed at least ten times. CDR3 sequence: CACDPLTGDRENTDKLIF. In DNA form, the CDR3 reads TGTGCCTGTGACCCCTTAACTGGGGATAGAGAGAACACCGATAAACTCATCTTT. This sequence joins TRDV2 and TRDJ1; TRDD3 matches at 7 bases. Per the germline V gene, CDR1 is GEAIGNYY and CDR2 is EKD. This CDR3 has 18 residues. Losses at the gene ends were 3 bases for V and 0 bases for J; bases not matched to a gene: 15.

This clone was observed a few times. The amino acid sequence in TCRdb belongs to a much larger clone and departs from this DNA's translation at residues 4 and 11, likely a sequencing read error; the sequence shown is translated from the DNA. This sequence joins TRDV2 and TRDJ1; 9 nucleotides match TRDD3. The CDR3 runs 15 residues. V lost 5 bases to trimming and J lost 7 bases; unmatched junction nucleotides: 13. Looked up from germline, CDR1 is GEAIGNYY and CDR2 is EKD. Here the CDR3 reads CACGPILGDASKLIF. The CDR3 DNA reads TGTGCCTGTGGCCCTATCCTGGGGGATGCCAGTAAACTCATCTTT.